The clone carrying this T cell receptor (beta chain) was observed a single time. Its antigen is not identified. The sample originates from a study of cytomegalovirus exposure and HLA in healthy donors. As for the study in general: Of some 400 genotyped donors, about 81% clustered with self-reported Caucasian donors.

PCR primers comprised 60 Vbeta and 13 Jbeta primers. As handled by the study authors: A follow-up analysis tallied 86 million or so unique TCR beta chains, some 11 million shared. Here immunoSEQ multiplex PCR was the method, and the copy in TCRdb shows in-frame clones only, minus some. The D gene and trimming were derived from the DNA, and the V and J assignments and clone size from that table. Here the sample spans roughly 120,000 clones, 55% to 65% being singletons. The V end was cut by 8 bases, the J end by 3 bases, with 17 bases between. CDR3 length: 15 amino acids. Germline V CDR1 and CDR2: MNHNS, SASEGT. Study-level results: When presence/absence was analysed, sequencing depth was taken to be roughly uniform across donors. In an earlier analysis, in roughly 600 donors, most V segments appeared productive either ~90% or ~30% of the time.

This TCR was recovered from a man aged 40-49 years in good health and CMV-seropositive. This chain joins TRBV6-1 and TRBJ1-5; TRBD1 might be the D (6 bases). Sequencing was performed on PBMCs. The CDR3 loop reads CASVARDTHNQPQHF. As DNA, the CDR3 is TGTGCCAGCGTAGCCCGGGACACTCACAATCAGCCCCAGCATTTT.